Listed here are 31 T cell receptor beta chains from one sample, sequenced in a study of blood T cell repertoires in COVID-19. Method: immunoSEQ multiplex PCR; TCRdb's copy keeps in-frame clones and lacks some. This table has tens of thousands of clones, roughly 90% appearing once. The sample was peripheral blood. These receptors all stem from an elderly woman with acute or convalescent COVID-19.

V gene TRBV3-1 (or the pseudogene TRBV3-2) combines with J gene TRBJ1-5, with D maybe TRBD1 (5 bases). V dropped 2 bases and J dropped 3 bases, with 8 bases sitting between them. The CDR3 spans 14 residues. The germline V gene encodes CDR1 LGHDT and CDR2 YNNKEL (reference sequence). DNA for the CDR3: TGTGCCAGCAGCCAACAGGGCCTCAATCAGCCCCAGCATTTT. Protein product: CASSQQGLNQPQHF.

Here the CDR3 reads CASSPGQNVAYGYTF. The CDR3 bases are TGTGCCAGCTCACCGGGACAGAACGTTGCCTATGGCTACACCTTC. This sequence joins TRBV18 and TRBJ1-2, with TRBD1 matching over 7 bases. The CDR3 loop spans 15 amino acids. With 3 bases clipped from V and 4 bases from J, the junction kept 8 bases outside the gene matches. Germline V gives CDR1 KGHSH, CDR2 LQKENI.

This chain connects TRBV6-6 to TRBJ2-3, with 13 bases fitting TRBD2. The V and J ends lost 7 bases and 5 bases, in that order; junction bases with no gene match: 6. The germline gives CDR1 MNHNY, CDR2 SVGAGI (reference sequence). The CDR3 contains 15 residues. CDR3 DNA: TGTGCCAGCAAAACTAGCGGGGGGGCAGTAGATACGCAGTATTTT. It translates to CASKTSGGAVDTQYF.

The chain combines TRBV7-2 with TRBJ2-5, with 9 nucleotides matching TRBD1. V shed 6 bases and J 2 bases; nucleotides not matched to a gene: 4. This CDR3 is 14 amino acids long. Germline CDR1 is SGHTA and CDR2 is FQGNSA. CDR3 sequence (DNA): TGTGCCAGCAGATGGGACAGGGCGCAAGAGACCCAGTACTTC. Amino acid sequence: CASRWDRAQETQYF.

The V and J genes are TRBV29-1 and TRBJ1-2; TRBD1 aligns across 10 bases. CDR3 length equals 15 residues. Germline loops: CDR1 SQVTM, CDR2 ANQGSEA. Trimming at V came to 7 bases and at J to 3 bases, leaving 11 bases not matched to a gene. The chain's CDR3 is CSATGQGNRDYGYTF. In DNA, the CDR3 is TGCAGCGCAACGGGACAGGGGAACCGGGACTATGGCTACACCTTC.

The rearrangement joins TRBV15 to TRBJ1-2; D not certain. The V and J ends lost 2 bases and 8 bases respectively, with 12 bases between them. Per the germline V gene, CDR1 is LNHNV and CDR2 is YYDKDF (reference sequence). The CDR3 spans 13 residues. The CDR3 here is CATSRLGLPGYTF. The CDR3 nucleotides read TGTGCCACCAGCAGATTGGGCCTCCCGGGCTACACCTTC.

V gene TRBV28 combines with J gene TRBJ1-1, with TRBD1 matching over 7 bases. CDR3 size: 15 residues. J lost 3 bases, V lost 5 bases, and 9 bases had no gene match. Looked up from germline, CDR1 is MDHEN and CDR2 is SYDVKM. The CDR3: CASSPATGLDTEAFF. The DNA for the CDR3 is TGTGCCAGCAGTCCGGCGACAGGGTTGGACACTGAAGCTTTCTTT.

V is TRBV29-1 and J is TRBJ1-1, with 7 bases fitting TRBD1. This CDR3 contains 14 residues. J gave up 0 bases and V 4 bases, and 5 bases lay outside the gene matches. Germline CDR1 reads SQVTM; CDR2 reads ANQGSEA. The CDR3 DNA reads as TGCAGCGTTGCAGTGACAGGGATGAACACTGAAGCTTTCTTT. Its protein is CSVAVTGMNTEAFF.

The CDR3 DNA is TGTGCCACCAGCAGAGTGGGACAGAGCTACGAGCAGTACTTC. Translation gives CATSRVGQSYEQYF. This chain connects TRBV15 to TRBJ2-7; 7 positions match TRBD1. This CDR3 is built from 14 residues. Germline V gene lookup returns CDR1 LNHNV and CDR2 YYDKDF (reference sequence). J lost 3 bases, V lost 1 base, and 3 bases had no gene match.

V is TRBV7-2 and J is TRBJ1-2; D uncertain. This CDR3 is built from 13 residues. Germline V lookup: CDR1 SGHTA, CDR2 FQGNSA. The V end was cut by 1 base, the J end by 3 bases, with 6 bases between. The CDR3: CASSLGSDYGYTF. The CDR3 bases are TGTGCCAGCAGCTTAGGGTCAGACTATGGCTACACCTTC. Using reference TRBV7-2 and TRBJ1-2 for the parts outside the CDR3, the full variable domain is GAGVSQSPSNKVTEKGKDVELRCDPISGHTALYWYRQSLGQGLEFLIYFQGNSAPDKSGLPSDRFSAERTGGSVSTLTIQRTQQEDSAVYLCASSLGSDYGYTFGSGTRLTVV.

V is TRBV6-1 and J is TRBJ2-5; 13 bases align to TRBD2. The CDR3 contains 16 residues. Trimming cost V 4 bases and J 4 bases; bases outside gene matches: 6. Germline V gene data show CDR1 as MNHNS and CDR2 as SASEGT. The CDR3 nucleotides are TGTGCCAGCAGTGTGGGACTAGCGGGGATGGGAGAGACCCAGTACTTC. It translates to CASSVGLAGMGETQYF.

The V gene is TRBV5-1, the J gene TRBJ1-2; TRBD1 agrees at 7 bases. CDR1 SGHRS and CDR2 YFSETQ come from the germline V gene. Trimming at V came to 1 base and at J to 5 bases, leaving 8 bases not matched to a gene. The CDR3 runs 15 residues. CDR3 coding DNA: TGCGCCAGCAGCTTGCGCACAGGGGAATCTTATGGCTACACCTTC. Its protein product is CASSLRTGESYGYTF.

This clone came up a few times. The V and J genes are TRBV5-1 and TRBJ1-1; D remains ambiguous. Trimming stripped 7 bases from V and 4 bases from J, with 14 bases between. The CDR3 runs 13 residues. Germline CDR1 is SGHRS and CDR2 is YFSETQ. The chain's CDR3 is CASSTFTSTEAFF. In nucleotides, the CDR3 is TGCGCCAGCTCAACTTTTACGAGCACTGAAGCTTTCTTT.

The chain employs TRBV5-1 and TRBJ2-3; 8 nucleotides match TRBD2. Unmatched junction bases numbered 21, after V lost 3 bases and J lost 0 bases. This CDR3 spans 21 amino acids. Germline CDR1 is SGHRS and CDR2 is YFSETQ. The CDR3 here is CASSWGTRRGAVPTSTDTQYF. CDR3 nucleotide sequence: TGCGCCAGCAGCTGGGGGACAAGGCGGGGGGCCGTTCCCACAAGCACAGATACGCAGTATTTT.

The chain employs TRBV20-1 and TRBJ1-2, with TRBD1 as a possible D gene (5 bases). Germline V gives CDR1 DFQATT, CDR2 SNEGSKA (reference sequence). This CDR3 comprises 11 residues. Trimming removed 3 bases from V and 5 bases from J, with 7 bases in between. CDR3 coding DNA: TGCAGTGCTAGGCCAGGGTATGGCTACACCTTC. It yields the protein CSARPGYGYTF.

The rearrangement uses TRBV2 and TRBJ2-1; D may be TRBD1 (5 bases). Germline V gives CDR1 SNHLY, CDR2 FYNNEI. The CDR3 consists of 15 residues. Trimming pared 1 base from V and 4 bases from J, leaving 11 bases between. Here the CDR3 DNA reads TGTGCCAGCAGTGAAGAACAGGAGCGTTACAATGAGCAGTTCTTC. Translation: CASSEEQERYNEQFF.

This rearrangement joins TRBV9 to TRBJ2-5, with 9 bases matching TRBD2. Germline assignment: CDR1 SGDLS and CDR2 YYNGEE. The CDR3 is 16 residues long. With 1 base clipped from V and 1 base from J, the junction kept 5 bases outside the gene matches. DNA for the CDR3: TGTGCCAGCAGCGTATTTTCTAGCGGGGCCCAAGAGACCCAGTACTTC. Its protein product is CASSVFSSGAQETQYF.

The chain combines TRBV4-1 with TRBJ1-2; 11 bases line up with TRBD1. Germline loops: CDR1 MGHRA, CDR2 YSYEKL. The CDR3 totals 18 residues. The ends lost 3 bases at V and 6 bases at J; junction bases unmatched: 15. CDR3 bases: TGCGCCAGCAGCCAGGACAGGGGGCGCTTCGGTGGGACGGATGGCTACACCTTC. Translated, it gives CASSQDRGRFGGTDGYTF.

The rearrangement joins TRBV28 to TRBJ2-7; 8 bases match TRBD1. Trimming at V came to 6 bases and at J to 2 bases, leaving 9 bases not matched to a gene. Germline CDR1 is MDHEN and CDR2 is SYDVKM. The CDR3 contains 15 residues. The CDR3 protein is CASRYNRGAPYEQYV. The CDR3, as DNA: TGTGCCAGCAGATATAACAGGGGGGCCCCCTACGAGCAGTACGTC.

Here the CDR3 reads CASSLFWEGTEAFF. In nucleotides, the CDR3 is TGTGCCAGCAGTTTATTTTGGGAGGGCACTGAAGCTTTCTTT. This chain links TRBV28 with TRBJ1-1; D remains unclear. In germline, CDR1 is MDHEN, CDR2 SYDVKM. The CDR3 consists of 14 residues. V was pared by 1 base and J by 4 bases, with 10 bases between.

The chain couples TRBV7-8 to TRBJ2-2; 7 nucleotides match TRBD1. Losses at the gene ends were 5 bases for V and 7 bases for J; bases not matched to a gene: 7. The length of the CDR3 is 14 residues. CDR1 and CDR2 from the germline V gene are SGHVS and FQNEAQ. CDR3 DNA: TGTGCCAGCAGCCTAGGGGGCCCTAGCGGGGAGCTGTTTTTT. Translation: CASSLGGPSGELFF.

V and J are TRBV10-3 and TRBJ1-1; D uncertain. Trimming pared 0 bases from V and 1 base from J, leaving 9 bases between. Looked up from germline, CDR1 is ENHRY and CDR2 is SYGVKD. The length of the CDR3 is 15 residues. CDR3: CAISESAGRNTEAFF. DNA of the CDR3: TGTGCCATCAGTGAGTCAGCGGGGAGGAACACTGAAGCTTTCTTT.

The CDR3 DNA sequence: TGTGCCAGTACCGAGACTCGGGGTAACTATGGCTACACCTTC. It translates to CASTETRGNYGYTF. This sequence joins TRBV19 and TRBJ1-2; no definite D call. Germline-derived CDR1 and CDR2 are LNHDA and SQIVND (reference sequence). The V gene lost 7 bases and the J gene lost 1 base, with 13 bases spanning the gap. The CDR3 has 14 amino acids.

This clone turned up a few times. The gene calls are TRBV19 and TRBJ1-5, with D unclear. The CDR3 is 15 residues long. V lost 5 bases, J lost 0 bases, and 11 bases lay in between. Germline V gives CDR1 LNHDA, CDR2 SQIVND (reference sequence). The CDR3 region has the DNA TGTGCCAGTAGTGGCGGCATCTATAGCAATCAGCCCCAGCATTTT. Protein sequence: CASSGGIYSNQPQHF.

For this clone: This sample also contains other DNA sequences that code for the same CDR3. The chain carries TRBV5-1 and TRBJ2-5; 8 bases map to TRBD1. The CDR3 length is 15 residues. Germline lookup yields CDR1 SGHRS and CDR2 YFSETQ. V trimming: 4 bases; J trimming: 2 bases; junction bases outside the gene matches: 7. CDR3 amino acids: CASSPDRVGQETQYF. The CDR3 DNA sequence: TGCGCCAGCAGCCCGGACAGGGTTGGGCAAGAGACCCAGTACTTC.

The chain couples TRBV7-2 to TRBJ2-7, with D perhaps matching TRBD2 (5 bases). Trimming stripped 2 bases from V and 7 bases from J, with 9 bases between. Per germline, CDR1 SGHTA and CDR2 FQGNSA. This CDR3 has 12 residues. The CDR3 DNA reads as TGTGCCAGCAGCTTAAGCGGTATGGAGCAGTACTTC. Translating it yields CASSLSGMEQYF.

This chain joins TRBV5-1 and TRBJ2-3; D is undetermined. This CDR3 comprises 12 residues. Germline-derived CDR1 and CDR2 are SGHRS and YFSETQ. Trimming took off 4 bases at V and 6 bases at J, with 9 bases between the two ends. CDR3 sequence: CASSPPSDTQYF. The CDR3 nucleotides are TGCGCCAGCAGCCCCCCGTCGGATACGCAGTATTTT. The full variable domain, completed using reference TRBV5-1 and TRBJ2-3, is KAGVTQTPRYLIKTRGQQVTLSCSPISGHRSVSWYQQTPGQGLQFLFEYFSETQRNKGNFPGRFSGRQFSNSRSEMNVSTLELGDSALYLCASSPPSDTQYFGPGTRLTVL.

This chain's CDR3 is CASGRTGEVNTEAFF. CDR3 sequence (DNA): TGCGCCAGCGGAAGGACAGGGGAGGTTAACACTGAAGCTTTCTTT. This sequence joins TRBV5-1 and TRBJ1-1, with 9 bases identical to TRBD1. Germline V gene sequence: CDR1 SGHRS, CDR2 YFSETQ. J gave up 2 bases and V 7 bases, and 9 bases lay outside the gene matches. The length of the CDR3 is 15 residues.

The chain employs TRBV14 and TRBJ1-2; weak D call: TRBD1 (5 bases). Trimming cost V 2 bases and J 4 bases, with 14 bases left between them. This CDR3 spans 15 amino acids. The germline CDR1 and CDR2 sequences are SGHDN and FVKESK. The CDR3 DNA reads TGTGCCAGCAGCCAAATACAAGGGGTTAGCTATGGCTACACCTTC. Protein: CASSQIQGVSYGYTF.

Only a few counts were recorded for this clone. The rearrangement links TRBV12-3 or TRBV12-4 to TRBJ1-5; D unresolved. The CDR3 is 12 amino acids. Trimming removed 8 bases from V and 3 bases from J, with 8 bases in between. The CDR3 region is CASLGDNQPQHF. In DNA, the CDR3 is TGTGCCAGCCTCGGGGACAATCAGCCCCAGCATTTT.

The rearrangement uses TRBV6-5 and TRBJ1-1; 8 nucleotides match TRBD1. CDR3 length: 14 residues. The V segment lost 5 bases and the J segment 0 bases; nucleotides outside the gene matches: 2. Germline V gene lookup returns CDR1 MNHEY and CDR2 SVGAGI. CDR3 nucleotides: TGTGCCAGCAGTCGGACAGGGCTGAACACTGAAGCTTTCTTT. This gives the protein CASSRTGLNTEAFF.